These T cell receptor beta chains were read from a single sample in a study of T cell changes during pregnancy in multiple sclerosis. Clones were sequenced by immunoSEQ multiplex PCR, and TCRdb holds only the in-frame ones, with some missing. The sample shows about 80,000 clones, about 91% of them seen only once. The input for sequencing was peripheral blood, taken before pregnancy. The receptor set was obtained from a female donor with multiple sclerosis, enrolled in a pregnancy study. Each CDR3 is given with its conserved first and last residue. D genes are given only for firm matches. Only part of the rows carry a size: once, few, many, or a class if the clone is expanded.

abundance: -; v_gene: TRBV9; j_gene: TRBJ1-6; d_gene: TRBD1; CDR3nt: TGTGCCAGCAGCGGGGACAGCGGTTCACCCCTCCACTTT; CDR3aa: CASSGDSGSPLHF
abundance: -; v_gene: TRBV9; j_gene: TRBJ2-2; d_gene: -; CDR3nt: TGTGCCAGCAGCGTAGAGACGGGGAACACCGGGGAGCTGTTTTTT; CDR3aa: CASSVETGNTGELFF
abundance: -; v_gene: TRBV5-1; j_gene: TRBJ1-1; d_gene: -; CDR3nt: TGCGCCAGCAGCCCGCGACTTTTGGGGAACACTGAAGCTTTCTTT; CDR3aa: CASSPRLLGNTEAFF
abundance: once; v_gene: TRBV6-5; j_gene: TRBJ1-2; d_gene: -; CDR3nt: TGTGCCAGCAGTACAGGGAAAGGCTACACCTTC; CDR3aa: CASSTGKGYTF
abundance: -; v_gene: TRBV5-4; j_gene: TRBJ1-1; d_gene: TRBD1; CDR3nt: TGTGCCAGCAGCTTGTCCCGGGACAGGAACACTGAAGCTTTCTTT; CDR3aa: CASSLSRDRNTEAFF
abundance: -; v_gene: TRBV25-1; j_gene: TRBJ2-1; d_gene: -; CDR3nt: TGTGCCAGCAGTGAATCTCGACAGAGCCCCCTTTACAATGAGCAGTTCTTC; CDR3aa: CASSESRQSPLYNEQFF
abundance: -; v_gene: TRBV10-3; j_gene: TRBJ2-3; d_gene: TRBD2; CDR3nt: TGTGCCATCAGTGAGTCGGGACTAGCGGGGGCAGATACGCAGTATTTT; CDR3aa: CAISESGLAGADTQYF
abundance: -; v_gene: TRBV11-2; j_gene: TRBJ2-7; d_gene: -; CDR3nt: TGTGCCAGCAGCTTAGCCCTCCTGGAGCAGTACTTC; CDR3aa: CASSLALLEQYF
abundance: -; v_gene: TRBV7-9; j_gene: TRBJ1-1; d_gene: -; CDR3nt: TGTGCCAGCAGCCGCAGGGGCATGAACACTGAAGCTTTCTTT; CDR3aa: CASSRRGMNTEAFF
abundance: -; v_gene: TRBV5-4; j_gene: TRBJ1-1; d_gene: TRBD1; CDR3nt: TGTGCCAGCAGCACAGGGGCGGCGACTGAAGCTTTCTTT; CDR3aa: CASSTGAATEAFF
abundance: -; v_gene: TRBV2; j_gene: TRBJ2-5; d_gene: TRBD2; CDR3nt: TGTGCCAGCAGGGAAGGGACTAGCGGGGGGGAGACCCAGTACTTC; CDR3aa: CASREGTSGGETQYF
abundance: -; v_gene: TRBV7-8; j_gene: TRBJ1-4; d_gene: -; CDR3nt: TGTGCCAGCAGCTTAAGATCAAAGGGCAGGGTACATGAAAAACTGTTTTTT; CDR3aa: CASSLRSKGRVHEKLFF
abundance: -; v_gene: TRBV30; j_gene: TRBJ1-1; d_gene: -; CDR3nt: TGTGCCTGTGGACTGACGGGAAACACTGAAGCTTTCTTT; CDR3aa: CACGLTGNTEAFF
abundance: -; v_gene: TRBV27; j_gene: TRBJ1-2; d_gene: -; CDR3nt: TGTGCCAGCAGTTTGGAGGCGGGGGGTAACTATGGCTACACCTTC; CDR3aa: CASSLEAGGNYGYTF
abundance: -; v_gene: TRBV7-6; j_gene: TRBJ1-1; d_gene: TRBD1; CDR3nt: TGTGCCAGCAGCTTAGAGGGGGGACAGAGCACTGAAGCTTTCTTT; CDR3aa: CASSLEGGQSTEAFF
abundance: -; v_gene: TRBV5-1; j_gene: TRBJ2-7; d_gene: -; CDR3nt: TGCGCCAGCAGCTTGATCGGACACGGAGCCTACGAGCAGTACTTC; CDR3aa: CASSLIGHGAYEQYF
abundance: -; v_gene: TRBV18; j_gene: TRBJ2-5; d_gene: TRBD1; CDR3nt: TGTGCCAGCTCACCCCTGACAGGGGTAGGGGAGACCCAGTACTTC; CDR3aa: CASSPLTGVGETQYF
abundance: -; v_gene: TRBV4-1; j_gene: TRBJ2-1; d_gene: TRBD1; CDR3nt: TGCGCCAGCAGCCCATTACCGAGGGGGCCTTACAATGAGCAGTTCTTC; CDR3aa: CASSPLPRGPYNEQFF
abundance: -; v_gene: TRBV2; j_gene: TRBJ2-7; d_gene: -; CDR3nt: TGTGCCCACGGGAGAGTGACCTACGAGCAGTACTTC; CDR3aa: CAHGRVTYEQYF
abundance: -; v_gene: TRBV12-5; j_gene: TRBJ2-7; d_gene: TRBD1; CDR3nt: TGTGCTAGTGGTTTGGGGGGACAGGGCTACGAGCAGTACTTC; CDR3aa: CASGLGGQGYEQYF
abundance: -; v_gene: TRBV30; j_gene: TRBJ2-5; d_gene: -; CDR3nt: TGTGCCTGGAGTGGGGGGCAGGAGACCCAGTACTTC; CDR3aa: CAWSGGQETQYF
abundance: -; v_gene: TRBV6-5; j_gene: TRBJ2-1; d_gene: TRBD2; CDR3nt: TGTGCCAGCAGTTACTCGGGACTAGACGGCAATGAGCAGTTCTTC; CDR3aa: CASSYSGLDGNEQFF
abundance: -; v_gene: TRBV15; j_gene: TRBJ1-1; d_gene: -; CDR3nt: TGTGCCACCAGCAGAGCCCCGGTCGGGGGGACTGAAGCTTTCTTT; CDR3aa: CATSRAPVGGTEAFF
abundance: -; v_gene: TRBV30; j_gene: TRBJ1-1; d_gene: -; CDR3nt: TGTGCCTGGAGTGTTCAGGGGAACACTGAAGCTTTCTTT; CDR3aa: CAWSVQGNTEAFF
abundance: -; v_gene: TRBV7-8; j_gene: TRBJ1-1; d_gene: TRBD1; CDR3nt: TGTGCCAGCAGCTTAGCGAGTGGACAGGGGAGCACTGAAGCTTTCTTT; CDR3aa: CASSLASGQGSTEAFF
abundance: -; v_gene: TRBV5-1; j_gene: TRBJ1-6; d_gene: -; CDR3nt: TGCGCCAGCAGTGGGCAGAAGAGAGCTCCCTATAATTCACCCCTCCACTTT; CDR3aa: CASSGQKRAPYNSPLHF
abundance: -; v_gene: TRBV6-5; j_gene: TRBJ2-2; d_gene: -; CDR3nt: TGTGCCAGCAGTTCTACAGAGAACACCGGGGAGCTGTTTTTT; CDR3aa: CASSSTENTGELFF
abundance: -; v_gene: TRBV29-1; j_gene: TRBJ2-1; d_gene: -; CDR3nt: TGCAGCGTGGCCCCGGGGGACTACAATGAGCAGTTCTTC; CDR3aa: CSVAPGDYNEQFF
abundance: -; v_gene: TRBV14; j_gene: TRBJ2-2; d_gene: TRBD1; CDR3nt: TGTGCCAGCAGCCCGACCGGGACAGCCAACACCGGGGAGCTGTTTTTT; CDR3aa: CASSPTGTANTGELFF
abundance: -; v_gene: TRBV6-5; j_gene: TRBJ1-1; d_gene: -; CDR3nt: TGTGCCAGCAGCCGCATCAGGGGGAACACTGAAGCTTTCTTT; CDR3aa: CASSRIRGNTEAFF
abundance: -; v_gene: TRBV7-6; j_gene: TRBJ2-1; d_gene: -; CDR3nt: TGTGCCAGCAGCTTAGACTCTGGGGCCGAGTCCTACAATGAGCAGTTCTTC; CDR3aa: CASSLDSGAESYNEQFF
abundance: -; v_gene: TRBV2; j_gene: TRBJ2-3; d_gene: TRBD2; CDR3nt: TGTGCCACTAAAACTAGCGGGGGAACAGATACGCAGTATTTT; CDR3aa: CATKTSGGTDTQYF
abundance: -; v_gene: TRBV21-1; j_gene: TRBJ1-2; d_gene: -; CDR3nt: TGTGCCAGCAGCAAGAGACAGAAAAATGGCTACACCTTC; CDR3aa: CASSKRQKNGYTF
abundance: once; v_gene: TRBV5-6; j_gene: TRBJ1-3; d_gene: -; CDR3nt: TGTGCCAGCAGCTTTTTGGCTTCCCGCCTCTCTGGAAACACCATATATTTT; CDR3aa: CASSFLASRLSGNTIYF
abundance: few; v_gene: TRBV7-9; j_gene: TRBJ1-5; d_gene: -; CDR3nt: TGTGCCAGCAGCAGCGGGGGTAGCAATCAGCCCCAGCATTTT; CDR3aa: CASSSGGSNQPQHF
abundance: few; v_gene: TRBV9; j_gene: TRBJ1-6; d_gene: -; CDR3nt: TGTGCCAGCAGCATGGGGATGGGAGTCATGGGTTCACCCCTCCACTTT; CDR3aa: CASSMGMGVMGSPLHF
abundance: -; v_gene: TRBV7-8; j_gene: TRBJ2-3; d_gene: TRBD2; CDR3nt: TGTGCCAGCAGCCTGGCTCTAGCGGGGGCCTCGAGAGATACGCAGTATTTT; CDR3aa: CASSLALAGASRDTQYF
abundance: -; v_gene: TRBV30; j_gene: TRBJ1-1; d_gene: -; CDR3nt: TGTGCCTGGAAGCCAGGTGAAGCTTTCTTT; CDR3aa: CAWKPGEAFF
abundance: -; v_gene: TRBV5-4; j_gene: TRBJ1-2; d_gene: -; CDR3nt: TGTGCCAGCAGCTTGCCACCCCCCATCAGGGTAGAGCTGCATGGCTACACCTTC; CDR3aa: CASSLPPPIRVELHGYTF
abundance: -; v_gene: TRBV6-1; j_gene: TRBJ1-5; d_gene: -; CDR3nt: TGTGCCAGCTGGCAGGGAAATCAGCCCCAGCATTTT; CDR3aa: CASWQGNQPQHF
abundance: -; v_gene: TRBV30; j_gene: TRBJ2-3; d_gene: -; CDR3nt: TGTGCCTCGGGACAAATAACAGATACGCAGTATTTT; CDR3aa: CASGQITDTQYF
abundance: -; v_gene: TRBV29-1; j_gene: TRBJ1-2; d_gene: -; CDR3nt: TGCAGCGCTACACAGAACTCCAACTATGGCTACACCTTC; CDR3aa: CSATQNSNYGYTF
abundance: -; v_gene: TRBV13; j_gene: TRBJ2-5; d_gene: TRBD2; CDR3nt: TGTGCCAGCAGCGAACTAGCGGGAGGGGGGGAGACCCAGTACTTC; CDR3aa: CASSELAGGGETQYF
abundance: -; v_gene: TRBV6-6; j_gene: TRBJ2-7; d_gene: -; CDR3nt: TGTGCCAGCTACGGGAAACCCTACGAGCAGTACTTC; CDR3aa: CASYGKPYEQYF
abundance: -; v_gene: TRBV5-6; j_gene: TRBJ2-7; d_gene: TRBD2; CDR3nt: TGTGCCAGCAGCTTGGGACTAGCGGCCTCCTACGAGCAGTACTTC; CDR3aa: CASSLGLAASYEQYF
abundance: -; v_gene: TRBV19; j_gene: TRBJ1-2; d_gene: TRBD1; CDR3nt: TGTGCCAGCCGTAACAGGGGTGACTATGGCTACACCTTC; CDR3aa: CASRNRGDYGYTF
abundance: -; v_gene: TRBV4-2; j_gene: TRBJ1-3; d_gene: TRBD1; CDR3nt: TGTGCCAGCAGCCAAGCCTGGGGACAGGATCTCTCTGGAAACACCATATATTTT; CDR3aa: CASSQAWGQDLSGNTIYF
abundance: once; v_gene: TRBV6-1; j_gene: TRBJ2-3; d_gene: TRBD1; CDR3nt: TGTGCCAGCAGCCTAACAGGGGAGACAGATACGCAGTATTTT; CDR3aa: CASSLTGETDTQYF
abundance: -; v_gene: TRBV19; j_gene: TRBJ1-4; d_gene: TRBD1; CDR3nt: TGTGCCACCGCAGGGGGCGCGGGCGAAAAACTGTTTTTT; CDR3aa: CATAGGAGEKLFF
abundance: -; v_gene: TRBV7-9; j_gene: TRBJ1-1; d_gene: TRBD1; CDR3nt: TGTGCCAGCAGTCCCGGACAGGGCACTGAAGCTTTCTTT; CDR3aa: CASSPGQGTEAFF
abundance: once; v_gene: TRBV10-3; j_gene: TRBJ2-3; d_gene: TRBD1; CDR3nt: TGTGCCATCAGGACAGGGGACACAGATACGCAGTATTTT; CDR3aa: CAIRTGDTDTQYF
abundance: -; v_gene: TRBV11-3; j_gene: TRBJ2-3; d_gene: -; CDR3nt: TGTGCCAGCAGCTTGGGGGGTGTAGATACGCAGTATTTT; CDR3aa: CASSLGGVDTQYF
abundance: -; v_gene: TRBV7-8; j_gene: TRBJ2-1; d_gene: TRBD2; CDR3nt: TGTGCCAGCAGCCCCCGACTAGCGGGGGCCGAGAACAATGAGCAGTTCTTC; CDR3aa: CASSPRLAGAENNEQFF